These T cell receptor beta chains were read from a single sample in a study of glioma-infiltrating T cells. One entry per CDR3 protein results from TCRdb running MiXCR on the multiplex PCR reads. The table shows around 190,000 distinct CDR3 sequences, with roughly 45% occurring only once. Material: glioma tissue, nonneoplastic brain tissue, or PBMCs (not recorded which). The source of these receptors is a human donor with low-grade glioma or glioblastoma, undergoing nonglioma brain surgery, or in good health (not recorded which). CDR3s include the opening cysteine and the closing phenylalanine or tryptophan. A D gene is named only where the DNA matches it firmly. Size is omitted from some rows. Given values are once, few, many or a class for expanded clones.

j_call,v_call,clone_size,d_call,cdr3_nt,cdr3_aa
TRBJ2-7,TRBV15,many,NA,TGTGCCACCAGCAGAGATCTGGCGGGGACCTACGAGCAGTACTTC,CATSRDLAGTYEQYF
TRBJ2-1,TRBV20-1,NA,NA,TGCAGTGCTAGGAAGGAAAATGGGAGGGAGCAGTTCTTC,CSARKENGREQFF
TRBJ2-1,TRBV20-1,many,NA,TGCAGTGCCAGCTCTTTAATGTCGGACACGGCATACAATGAGCAGTTCTTC,CSASSLMSDTAYNEQFF
TRBJ2-1,TRBV28,NA,TRBD1,TGTGCCAGCAGTTCCCTGGACAGGGGGGGGTACGAGCAGTTCTTC,CASSSLDRGGYEQFF
TRBJ2-1,TRBV29-1,NA,NA,TGCAGCGTTGACTTTGGGCGGGTGAATGATGAGCAGTTCTTC,CSVDFGRVNDEQFF
TRBJ2-5,TRBV5-4,NA,NA,TGTGCCAGCAGCTTGGGGGGGGTGGCGGAGACCCAGTACTTC,CASSLGGVAETQYF
TRBJ2-7,TRBV27,NA,NA,TGTGGCAGGCGCGGGGTTTTACAGTACTTC,CGRRGVLQYF
TRBJ2-7,TRBV29-1,few,NA,TGCAGCGTTGACGGCGGCGGGGACGAGCAGTACTTC,CSVDGGGDEQYF
TRBJ1-2,TRBV27,many,NA,TGTGCCAGCAGTCCTTACGGCAACTATGGCTACACCTTC,CASSPYGNYGYTF
TRBJ2-7,TRBV5-4,few,NA,TGTGCCAGCAGCTTGGAGGCGCGGTACGAGCAGTACTTC,CASSLEARYEQYF
TRBJ1-3,TRBV11-3,few,NA,TGTGCCAGCAGCTTAGACCGACCGGGTCCCGGGGACACCATATATTTT,CASSLDRPGPGDTIYF
TRBJ2-5,TRBV20-1,many,NA,TGCAGTGCGGCTGAACTAGCCCCAGAGACCCAGTACTTC,CSAAELAPETQYF
TRBJ1-5,TRBV15,many,NA,TGTGCCACCAGCACGGAGAGGGGGGCATATAGCAATCAGCCCCAGCATTTT,CATSTERGAYSNQPQHF
TRBJ2-1,TRBV13,NA,NA,TGTGCCAGCAAAGACAACGATGAGCAGTTCTTC,CASKDNDEQFF
TRBJ2-7,TRBV18,NA,NA,TGTGCCAGCTCGCAATTGAACGGGACCTCCTACGAGCAGTACTTC,CASSQLNGTSYEQYF
TRBJ1-1,TRBV29-1,few,TRBD1,TGCAGCGTTGAACGGGACAGGGGGCTCACTGAAGCTTTCTTT,CSVERDRGLTEAFF
TRBJ2-1,TRBV28,NA,NA,TGTGCCAGCAGTCGTCCCGGGCTCTCCTATGAGCAGTTCTTC,CASSRPGLSYEQFF
TRBJ2-2,TRBV5-4,few,NA,TGTGCCAGCAGCCAGGGGGGGGCATCAAACACCGGGGAGCTGTTTTTT,CASSQGGASNTGELFF
TRBJ1-1,TRBV28,many,TRBD1,TGTGCCAGCAGTTTATTACGGCAGGGGGCAGACACTGAAGCTTTCTTT,CASSLLRQGADTEAFF
TRBJ2-1,TRBV20-1,many,NA,TGCAGTGCTAGGGACGTAGGGGGGAGGGCCTCTGGGAATGAGCAGTTCTTC,CSARDVGGRASGNEQFF
TRBJ2-1,TRBV20-1,many,TRBD2,TGCAGTGCTAGAGTAACTAGCGGGAGGGCCTTTTCCTACAATGAGCAGTTCTTC,CSARVTSGRAFSYNEQFF
TRBJ1-3,TRBV4-1,NA,NA,TGCGCCAGCAGCCAAGCGCCCAAGGGCGTAGGGTCTGGAAACACCATATATTTT,CASSQAPKGVGSGNTIYF
TRBJ2-5,TRBV2,NA,NA,TGTGCCAGCAGTGAAGCGGGGGGATACCAAGATACCCAGTACTTC,CASSEAGGYQDTQYF
TRBJ2-2,TRBV10-1,few,NA,TGCGCCACGAAGGAGGGGGCGGCCGGGGAGCTGTTTTTT,CATKEGAAGELFF
TRBJ2-7,TRBV28,NA,NA,TGTGCCAGCAGTTACAGCCGTGTGGGTCCCTTGAACCACGAGCAGTACTTC,CASSYSRVGPLNHEQYF
TRBJ1-1,TRBV4-1,NA,NA,TGCGCCAGCTCCTCCCCCCGGAGGACTGAAGCTTTCTTT,CASSSPRRTEAFF
TRBJ1-1,TRBV6-1,many,NA,TGTGCCAGCAGGCTCCGAGGGGACACTGAAGCTTTCTTT,CASRLRGDTEAFF
TRBJ2-7,TRBV6-1,many,NA,TGTGCCAGCAGTGAATTTGGGCAGGAGCAGTACTTC,CASSEFGQEQYF
TRBJ2-1,TRBV30,NA,NA,TGTGCCTGGAGTGTTTATGGTGGGAATGAGCAGTTCTTC,CAWSVYGGNEQFF
TRBJ2-1,TRBV6-2/TRBV6-3,NA,NA,TGTGCCAGCAGTCGAACTAGGACCTCCTACGAGCAGTTCTTC,CASSRTRTSYEQFF
TRBJ2-3,TRBV7-6,NA,NA,TGTGCCAGCAGCAGCTGGTCAGATACGCAATATTTT,CASSSWSDTQYF
TRBJ2-2,TRBV7-2,many,TRBD2,TGTGCCAGCAGCTTTACTAGCGACACCGGGGAGCTGTTTTTT,CASSFTSDTGELFF
TRBJ1-2,TRBV2,many,NA,TGTGCCAGCAGTGCCGACCTATTCGGGGGCTACACCTTC,CASSADLFGGYTF
TRBJ2-1,TRBV12-3/TRBV12-4,few,NA,TGTGCCAGCAGCCCCGACTCAGACTACAATGAGCAGTTCTTC,CASSPDSDYNEQFF
TRBJ2-3,TRBV6-1,NA,NA,TGTGCCAGCAGTGAAAGCCGATTACCGGGGGATACGCAGTATTTT,CASSESRLPGDTQYF
TRBJ2-7,TRBV6-2/TRBV6-3,NA,TRBD1,TGTGCCAGCACCATCCTCAAGCGGACAGGAGATCGGCACGAGCAGTACTTC,CASTILKRTGDRHEQYF
TRBJ2-1,TRBV28,NA,NA,TGTGCCAGCAGTTTTCTTTACAATGAGCAGTTCTTC,CASSFLYNEQFF
TRBJ1-2,TRBV29-1,NA,NA,TGCAGCGTTGATACAGGGCTCGATGTCTACACCTTC,CSVDTGLDVYTF
TRBJ2-5,TRBV6-5,NA,TRBD1,TGTGCCAGCAGCCCTGCCGTGACAGGGCACCGAGAGACCCAGTACTTC,CASSPAVTGHRETQYF
TRBJ2-5,TRBV3-1,many,NA,TGTGCCAGCAGCCAAGAGCAAGAGACCCAGTACTTC,CASSQEQETQYF
TRBJ2-1,TRBV2,few,TRBD2,TGTGCCAGCAGTGAGCGACTAGCGGGGAACAATGAGCAGTTCTTC,CASSERLAGNNEQFF
TRBJ2-3,TRBV28,NA,NA,TGCGCCACCAAGGAGGGTGATAGGCAGTATTTT,CATKEGDRQYF
TRBJ2-1,TRBV6-2/TRBV6-3,NA,NA,TGTGTTAGCAGTTGGGTCCCTAATTACAATGAGCAGTTCTTC,CVSSWVPNYNEQFF
TRBJ2-2,TRBV19,NA,TRBD1,TGTGCCAGTAGTATCCCCGGGACAGGGACCGGGGAGCTGTTTTTT,CASSIPGTGTGELFF
TRBJ1-2,TRBV3-1,many,NA,TGTGCCAGCAGCCCACTCTCCTCTAACTATGGCTACACCTTC,CASSPLSSNYGYTF
TRBJ2-2,TRBV12-5,NA,TRBD2,TGTGCTAGTGGTGAATCCGGGACTAGCGGGCTTAACACCGGGGAGCTGTTTTTT,CASGESGTSGLNTGELFF
TRBJ2-1,TRBV7-2,NA,TRBD2,TGTGCCAACAGCTTAGGCCGCCTAGCGGGAGTCAATGAGCAGTTCTTC,CANSLGRLAGVNEQFF
TRBJ1-5,TRBV28,NA,NA,TGTGCCGGCACAAAAATGGAAAGGGGAGGTCAGCCCCAGCATTTT,CAGTKMERGGQPQHF
TRBJ2-3,TRBV11-2,NA,TRBD2,TGTGCCAGCAGTCTGAGGACTAGGGACACAGATACGCAGTATTTT,CASSLRTRDTDTQYF
TRBJ2-5,TRBV2,NA,NA,TGTGCCAGCATGGGGTTTGTGGGATTCAGACCTGGAGAGACCCAGTACTTC,CASMGFVGFRPGETQYF
TRBJ1-2,TRBV19,NA,NA,TGTGCCAGTAGTACCAACATCCCCGGAGGCTATGGCTACACCTTC,CASSTNIPGGYGYTF
TRBJ2-7,TRBV5-1,NA,NA,TGCGCCAGCAGTTGGGCGGATTCCTACGAGCAGTACTTC,CASSWADSYEQYF
TRBJ1-1,TRBV28,NA,NA,TGTGCCACACAAGGAGGACATTCGAACACTGAAGCTTTCTTT,CATQGGHSNTEAFF
TRBJ2-1,TRBV28,many,NA,TGTGCCAGCTTGGGGGGAAGTCGCAACAATGAGCAGTTCTTC,CASLGGSRNNEQFF
TRBJ2-7,TRBV10-3,few,NA,TGTGCCATCAGTGAGTCAAAGGGGTATAGCTCCTACGAGCAGTACTTC,CAISESKGYSSYEQYF